This T cell receptor beta chain was sequenced in a study of shared clonotypes between healthy human individuals. In the case of this clone: The antigen is not known.

Findings and limits, study-wide: Donor scarcity curtailed the genetic and exposure-history diversity represented herein.

V gave up 0 bases and J gave up 5 bases, with 16 bases separating them. This CDR3 contains 16 residues. In germline, CDR1 is SGHDN, CDR2 FVKESK. It was at deep level that the assay was run. Every immunoSEQ plate was one replicate of a subset's evenly spread DNA. Sequencing was performed on unsorted PBMC DNA using ten immunoSEQ deep assay plates. Clones were read by immunoSEQ multiplex PCR, and TCRdb kept only the in-frame ones, dropping some. There are about half a million clones in the sample; approximately 84% occur only once, and roughly 13% lies in the top ten. The sequence came from a woman in her thirties or forties in good health. Some clones in this sample may be carry-over from other donors' samples. The specimen sequenced was PBMCs. The V gene is TRBV14, the J gene TRBJ1-2, with D possibly being TRBD1 (5 bases). The CDR3 spells CASSQDFRHRKYGYTF. The DNA of the CDR3 is TGTGCCAGCAGCCAAGATTTTCGGCACAGGAAATATGGCTACACCTTC.